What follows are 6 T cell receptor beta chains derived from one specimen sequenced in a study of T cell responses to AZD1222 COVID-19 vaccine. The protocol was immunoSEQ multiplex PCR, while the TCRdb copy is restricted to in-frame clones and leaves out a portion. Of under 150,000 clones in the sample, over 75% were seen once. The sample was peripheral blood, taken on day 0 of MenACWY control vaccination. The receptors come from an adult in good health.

The DNA for the CDR3 is TGTGCCAGCAGCTCATACAGGGGTACGGGCGATACGCAGTATTTT. Encoded protein: CASSSYRGTGDTQYF. J is TRBJ2-3 and V is TRBV7-2, with 7 bases fitting TRBD1. Per the germline V gene, CDR1 is SGHTA and CDR2 is FQGNSA. V was pared by 4 bases and J by 6 bases, with 10 bases of the junction left unmatched. This CDR3 has 15 residues.

The CDR3 DNA sequence: TGCGCCAGCAGCACGGGCTCCAGGACCCAGTACTTC. Protein product: CASSTGSRTQYF. V is TRBV5-1 and J is TRBJ2-5; D unclear. The CDR3 consists of 12 residues. Germline values: CDR1 SGHRS, CDR2 YFSETQ. V was clipped by 4 bases and J by 7 bases, with 11 bases between them.

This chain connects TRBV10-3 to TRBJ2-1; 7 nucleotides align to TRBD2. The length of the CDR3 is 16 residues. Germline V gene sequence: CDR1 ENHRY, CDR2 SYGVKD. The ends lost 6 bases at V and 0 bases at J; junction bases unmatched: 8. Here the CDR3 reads CAIRREYPPSYNEQFF. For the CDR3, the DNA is TGTGCCATCAGGCGGGAGTACCCCCCCTCCTACAATGAGCAGTTCTTC.

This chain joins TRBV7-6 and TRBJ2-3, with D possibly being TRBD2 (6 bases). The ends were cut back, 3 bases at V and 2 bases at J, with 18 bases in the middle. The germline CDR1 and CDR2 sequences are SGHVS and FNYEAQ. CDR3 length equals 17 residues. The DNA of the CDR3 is TGTGCCAGCAGCTTGGTGGCTGGCGGAGGGGCCACAGATACGCAGTATTTT. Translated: CASSLVAGGGATDTQYF.

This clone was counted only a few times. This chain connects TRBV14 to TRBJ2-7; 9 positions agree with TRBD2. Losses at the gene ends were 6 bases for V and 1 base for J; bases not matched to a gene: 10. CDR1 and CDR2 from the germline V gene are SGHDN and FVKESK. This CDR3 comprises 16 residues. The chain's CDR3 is CASRLSGSGLSYEQYF. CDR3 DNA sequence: TGTGCCAGCAGACTTAGCGGGAGTGGACTTTCCTACGAGCAGTACTTC.

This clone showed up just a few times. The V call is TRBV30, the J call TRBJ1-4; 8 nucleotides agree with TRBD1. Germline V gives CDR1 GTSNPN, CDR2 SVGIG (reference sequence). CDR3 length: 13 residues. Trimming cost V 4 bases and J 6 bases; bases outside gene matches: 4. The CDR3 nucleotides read TGTGCCTGGAACCACAGGGGGGATGAAAAACTGTTTTTT. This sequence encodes CAWNHRGDEKLFF.